This TCR beta chain was sequenced for a study of OX40 agonist ivuxolimab in advanced cancers. Assay used: immunoSEQ multiplex PCR; TCRdb lists only in-frame clones, some missing. The sample has some 22,000 clones; roughly 86% are singletons. The CDR3 is made up of 15 amino acids. Germline V CDR1 and CDR2: LGHNA, YNFKEQ. Sequencing was performed on CD4+ or CD8+ T cells sorted from blood, taken in a trial of the OX40 agonist ivuxolimab. The TCR comes from an adult with an advanced solid tumor such as melanoma, head and neck, liver or kidney cancer. The genes are TRBV4-2 and TRBJ2-5; 10 positions agree with TRBD2. TRBJ2-7 matches the DNA end more closely, so the J call is doubtful. The CDR3 nucleotides read TGTGCCAGCAGCCAAGCTAGCGGGGGCTCCTACGAGCAGTACTTC. This translates into CASSQASGGSYEQYF.